Below, one T cell receptor (beta chain) is given with its context. Its cognate antigen is unknown. This specimen includes other DNA sequences encoding the same CDR3. The data originate from a study of Ad26.COV2.S vaccination and SARS-CoV-2 variants. Study findings and constraints: Post-vaccination breadth of spike-specific CD8+ and CD4+ T cell responses was reportedly substantial.

The data were produced by immunoSEQ multiplex PCR, yet TCRdb's version contains in-frame clones alone and is incomplete. The sample lists fewer than 800,000 clones, more than 70% occurring once. The germline V gene encodes CDR1 LGHDT and CDR2 YNNKEL (reference sequence). V was pared by 3 bases and J by 4 bases, with 7 bases between. There are 13 residues in the CDR3. The treatment denotes: around 19 received Ad26.COV2.S at low or high dose, single or two shots; about 5 received placebo; per-sample allocation not given. The investigators took samples on day 63 after the first vaccine or placebo injection. Whoever gave the sample was an adult aged 18-55 years in Boston.

The receptor comes from a person aged 18 to 59 who received the Ad26.COV2.S COVID-19 vaccine or a placebo. The sequencing used peripheral blood, collected in a trial of Ad26.COV2.S vaccine versus placebo. The rearrangement joins TRBV3-1 (or the pseudogene TRBV3-2) to TRBJ1-5, with D perhaps TRBD1 (6 bases). CDR3 residues: CASSQDRNQPQHF. CDR3 in DNA: TGTGCCAGCAGCCAGGACAGAAATCAGCCCCAGCATTTT.